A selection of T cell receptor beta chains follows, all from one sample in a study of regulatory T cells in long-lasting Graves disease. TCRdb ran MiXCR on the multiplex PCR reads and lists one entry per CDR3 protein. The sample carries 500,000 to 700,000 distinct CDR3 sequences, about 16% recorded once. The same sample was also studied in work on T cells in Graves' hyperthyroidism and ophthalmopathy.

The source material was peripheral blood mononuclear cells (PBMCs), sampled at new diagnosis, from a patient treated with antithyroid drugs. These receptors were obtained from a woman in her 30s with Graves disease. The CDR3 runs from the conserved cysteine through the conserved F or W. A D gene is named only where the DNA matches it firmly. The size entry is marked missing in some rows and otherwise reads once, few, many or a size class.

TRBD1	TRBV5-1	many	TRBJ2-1	CASKGQGSYNEQFF	TGCGCCAGCAAGGGACAGGGCTCCTACAATGAGCAGTTCTTC
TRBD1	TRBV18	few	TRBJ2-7	CASSPRAGTGSYEQYF	TGTGCCAGCTCACCACGGGCCGGGACAGGGTCCTACGAGCAGTACTTC
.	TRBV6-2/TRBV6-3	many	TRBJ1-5	CASTDGSAVLPQHF	TGTGCCAGCACCGATGGGTCGGCTGTTCTGCCCCAGCATTTT
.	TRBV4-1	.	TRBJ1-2	CASSQVRPGREGYGYTF	TGCGCCAGCAGCCAAGTACGTCCGGGCCGGGAAGGCTATGGCTACACCTTC
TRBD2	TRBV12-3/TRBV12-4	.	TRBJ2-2	CASSLFDRMTSGRPTASGELFF	TGTGCCAGCAGTTTATTTGATCGAATGACTAGCGGGAGGCCTACTGCTTCCGGGGAGCTGTTTTTT
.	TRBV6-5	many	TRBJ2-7	CASSFRKRLRDGSYEQYF	TGTGCCAGCAGTTTCCGCAAACGACTCCGGGACGGATCCTACGAGCAGTACTTC
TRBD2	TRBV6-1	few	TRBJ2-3	CASSTLAGAMGPQYF	TGTGCCAGCAGTACCCTAGCGGGAGCCATGGGTCCGCAGTATTTT
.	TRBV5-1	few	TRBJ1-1	CASSLRTGQNTEAFF	TGCGCCAGCAGCTTACGGACGGGCCAGAACACTGAAGCTTTCTTT
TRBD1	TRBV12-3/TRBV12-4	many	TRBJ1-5	CASSFTGQGFSNQPQHF	TGTGCCAGCAGTTTTACCGGACAGGGGTTTAGCAATCAGCCCCAGCATTTT
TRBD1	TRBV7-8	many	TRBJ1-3	CASSLTGSGNTIYF	TGTGCCAGCAGTTTGACAGGGTCTGGAAACACCATATATTTT
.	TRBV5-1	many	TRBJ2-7	CASGGTADEQYF	TGCGCCAGCGGAGGGACAGCGGACGAGCAGTACTTC
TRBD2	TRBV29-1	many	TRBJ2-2	CSCGRELTGELFF	TGCAGCTGTGGGCGGGAGTTGACCGGGGAGCTGTTTTTT
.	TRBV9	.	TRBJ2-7	CASSDGGGSNEQYF	TGTGCCAGCAGTGACGGCGGCGGGTCCAACGAGCAGTACTTC
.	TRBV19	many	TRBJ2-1	CASSIGGAAGAGYNEQFF	TGTGCCAGTAGTATTGGGGGGGCGGCGGGAGCGGGGTACAATGAGCAGTTCTTC
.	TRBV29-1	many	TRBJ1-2	CSVAGPSYGYTF	TGCAGCGTTGCCGGGCCCTCCTATGGCTACACCTTC